What follows is one T cell receptor (beta chain) and its context. What it recognizes is unknown. Cyclophosphamide on days +3 and +4 followed busulfan-fludarabine conditioning and a marrow graft. These data come from a study of T cells after posttransplantation cyclophosphamide. Study-level findings and limits: Later blood repertoires were often dominated by clones from the donor CD8+ memory compartment. TRB clonality was highly associated with recipient CMV seropositivity and reactivation.

Generated by immunoSEQ multiplex PCR, the TCRdb table keeps only in-frame clones and is missing some. The sample comprises about 36,000 clones, just under 80% of which are singletons, and 8.1% rests with the top ten. Germline CDR1 is LNHDA and CDR2 is SQIVND (reference sequence). J lost 1 base, V lost 8 bases, and 11 bases had no gene match. The CDR3 covers 18 residues. The sequence derives from a female patient between 40 and 55 years old who received an allogeneic stem cell transplant from a related donor, was CMV-positive, and had no GVHD. The graft donor may have given rise to some T cells. This chain joins TRBV19 and TRBJ2-6; TRBD2 agrees at 10 bases. The specimen was CD4+ T cells sorted from blood, collected 1903 days after a stem cell transplant with posttransplant cyclophosphamide. The CDR3 spells CASAGLSGGGSGANVLTF. The CDR3 region has the DNA TGTGCCAGTGCTGGATTAAGCGGGGGGGGATCTGGGGCCAACGTCCTGACTTTC. The full variable domain, with the rest looked up from reference TRBV19 and TRBJ2-6, is DGGITQSPKYLFRKEGQNVTLSCEQNLNHDAMYWYRQDPGQGLRLIYYSQIVNDFQKGDIAEGYSVSREKKESFPLTVTSAQKNPTAFYLCASAGLSGGGSGANVLTFGAGSRLTVL.